The following is a TCR beta chain sequence with its context. This sample was taken from a study of blood T cell repertoires in COVID-19. In the study overall: From the United States, Italy and Spain came samples of acute and convalescent COVID-19.

CDR3 length: 15 residues. CDR1 is LGHNA, CDR2 YNFKEQ, per germline. V trimming: 3 bases; J trimming: 4 bases; junction bases outside the gene matches: 2. TCRdb keeps only in-frame clones here, not all; method: immunoSEQ multiplex PCR. Of about 60,000 clones listed, more than 85% are singletons. This chain links TRBV4-2 with TRBJ2-5, with TRBD2 identical over 13 bases. Sequenced: peripheral blood. The clonotype was recovered from a man in his sixties with acute or convalescent COVID-19. The CDR3 loop reads CASSQRLAGGETQYF. The CDR3 DNA reads as TGTGCCAGCAGCCAGCGACTAGCGGGAGGAGAGACCCAGTACTTC.